These 26 T cell receptor beta chains were all obtained from the same sample, sequenced in a study of T cells in localized non-small cell lung cancer (dated by TCRdb to 2018 to 2021). The library was produced with the immunoSEQ multiplex PCR assay. TCRdb provides this immuneACCESS table in a form limited to in-frame rearrangements. Some clones are lacking; in checked studies, under half of them reflect an unresolved V gene, and why the rest are absent is not known. The sample yields more than 45,000 clones; 86% were counted once. Of the sample, roughly 2.5% is held by the ten largest clones. The sequencing used PBMCs, collected before any cancer treatment. The receptor source for this set is a man aged 40 to 75 with stage II lung adenocarcinoma.

This clone was detected only once. This chain links TRBV4-2 with TRBJ1-1; no clear D. With 0 bases removed from V and 0 bases from J, the gap between germline ends came to 8 bases. The CDR3 runs to 15 residues. Germline V gene lookup returns CDR1 LGHNA and CDR2 YNFKEQ. The CDR3 nucleotides are TGTGCCAGCAGCCAAGAGCTGGGCCTGAACACTGAAGCTTTCTTT. Residues: CASSQELGLNTEAFF.

This chain connects TRBV6-5 to TRBJ1-3; 8 nucleotides match TRBD1. V lost 2 bases and J lost 0; bases outside the gene matches: 3. Germline V CDR1 and CDR2: MNHEY, SVGAGI. The CDR3 has 16 residues. The CDR3 region has the DNA TGTGCCAGCAGTTACGGCGGACAGGGCTCTGGAAACACCATATATTTT. Its protein product is CASSYGGQGSGNTIYF.

The chain uses TRBV7-8 and TRBJ2-3; 8 nucleotides agree with TRBD1. This CDR3 spans 15 amino acids. Germline loops: CDR1 SGHVS, CDR2 FQNEAQ. The junction had 5 bases not matched to a gene; V was cut back by 4 bases and J by 2 bases. The CDR3 region has the DNA TGTGCCAGCAGCTCAGGACAGGGACTCACAGATACGCAGTATTTT. Protein: CASSSGQGLTDTQYF.

This clone was counted a few times. The V call is TRBV5-1, the J call TRBJ2-1, with D uncertain. CDR3 length equals 12 residues. Germline lookup yields CDR1 SGHRS and CDR2 YFSETQ. V was cut by 3 bases and J by 8 bases, with 9 bases left in between. In nucleotides, the CDR3 is TGCGCCAGCAGCTGGCAGTCTGATGAGCAGTTCTTC. Translation gives CASSWQSDEQFF.

This sequence joins TRBV9 and TRBJ1-1; the match to TRBD1 covers 9 bases. The ends lost 1 base at V and 1 base at J; junction bases unmatched: 2. This CDR3 comprises 15 residues. Germline CDR1 and CDR2: SGDLS and YYNGEE. The CDR3 DNA follows: TGTGCCAGCAGCGTAACAGGGGGCTGGAACACTGAAGCTTTCTTT. It specifies CASSVTGGWNTEAFF.

The V and J genes are TRBV10-2 and TRBJ2-1, with 8 bases that match TRBD2. The CDR3 consists of 12 residues. Germline CDR1 WSHSY, CDR2 SAAADI. V was clipped by 7 bases and J by 7 bases; unmatched bases: 3. CDR3 sequence: CASMGGGNEQFF. For the CDR3, the DNA is TGCGCCAGCATGGGCGGGGGGAATGAGCAGTTCTTC.

This sequence joins TRBV2 and TRBJ1-1; D is possibly TRBD1 (5 bases). Trimming took 7 bases from V and 2 from J, leaving 14 bases between them. This CDR3 comprises 14 residues. Per the germline V gene, CDR1 is SNHLY and CDR2 is FYNNEI. The CDR3 sequence is CASNQGTGNTEAFF. For the CDR3, the DNA is TGTGCCAGCAATCAAGGGACGGGAAACACTGAAGCTTTCTTT.

J is TRBJ2-5 and V is TRBV2, with D unresolved. V was cut by 3 bases and J by 6 bases, with 5 bases left in between. This CDR3 is built from 11 residues. Germline V lookup: CDR1 SNHLY, CDR2 FYNNEI. CDR3 bases: TGTGCCAGCAGTGAGGAAAAGACCCAGTACTTC. Its protein is CASSEEKTQYF.

CDR3 residues: CASSQGTGFISLSGELFF. In DNA form, the CDR3 reads TGCGCCAGCAGCCAAGGGACAGGGTTTATTAGTTTGTCCGGGGAGCTGTTTTTT. The chain carries TRBV4-1 and TRBJ2-2; 8 positions agree with TRBD1. Trimming removed 1 base from V and 6 bases from J; junction bases left unmatched: 13. This CDR3 has 18 residues. The germline V gene has CDR1 MGHRA and CDR2 YSYEKL.

The rearrangement joins TRBV5-4 to TRBJ2-7; 7 nucleotides match TRBD2. The CDR3 loop spans 15 amino acids. Germline loops: CDR1 SGHNT, CDR2 YYREEE (reference sequence). The V gene end was trimmed by 4 bases and the J gene end by 4 bases; junction bases not matched to a gene: 11. For the CDR3, the DNA is TGTGCCAGCAGCCCGGAGGGAGGGGCCACGTACGAGCAGTACTTC. Protein product: CASSPEGGATYEQYF.

The chain has TRBV30 and TRBJ2-7; perhaps D is TRBD1 or TRBD2 (6 bases each). V dropped 1 base and J dropped 0 bases, with 10 bases sitting between them. CDR1 GTSNPN and CDR2 SVGIG come from the germline V gene (reference sequence). The CDR3 has 14 amino acids. The CDR3: CAWSGGASSYEQYF. The CDR3, as DNA: TGTGCCTGGAGTGGGGGGGCCAGCTCCTACGAGCAGTACTTC. The variable domain in full, with the rest retrieved from reference TRBV30 and TRBJ2-7, is SQTIHQWPATLVQPVGSPLSLECTVEGTSNPNLYWYRQAAGRGLQLLFYSVGIGQISSEVPQNLSASRPQDRQFILSSKKLLLSDSGFYLCAWSGGASSYEQYFGPGTRLTVT.

The chain employs TRBV2 and TRBJ2-3, with 11 nucleotides matching TRBD2. Germline lookup yields CDR1 SNHLY and CDR2 FYNNEI. The CDR3 contains 16 residues. The V segment lost 1 base and the J segment 4 bases; nucleotides outside the gene matches: 4. The CDR3 is CASSEGLAGLSDTQYF. The CDR3 coding sequence is TGTGCCAGCAGTGAAGGACTAGCGGGGCTTTCAGATACGCAGTATTTT.

The J gene is TRBJ2-2, the V gene TRBV6-1; perhaps TRBD2 as D (5 bases). Trimming took 4 bases from V and 5 from J, leaving 20 bases between them. Looked up from germline, CDR1 is MNHNS and CDR2 is SASEGT. There are 17 residues in the CDR3. The CDR3 sequence: CASSVVPPGIETGELFF. CDR3 sequence (DNA): TGTGCCAGCAGTGTCGTCCCCCCGGGGATCGAGACCGGGGAGCTGTTTTTT.

The chain is built from TRBV27 and TRBJ1-4; D is possibly TRBD1 (5 bases). V shed 6 bases and J shed 8 bases, with 16 bases lying between them. Germline-derived CDR1 and CDR2 are MNHEY and SMNVEV (reference sequence). This CDR3 is built from 14 residues. The CDR3 DNA reads as TGTGCCAGCAGCCTCCGGGACCGAGGGGAAAAACTGTTTTTT. This sequence encodes CASSLRDRGEKLFF.

This clone was recorded a few times. This sequence joins TRBV11-3 and TRBJ2-1, with 9 positions matching TRBD1. The CDR3 runs to 16 residues. The V and J ends lost 3 bases and 4 bases, in that order; junction bases with no gene match: 7. CDR1 SGHNT and CDR2 YENEEA come from the germline V gene. The CDR3 sequence: CASSLGIGQGYNEQFF. CDR3 coding DNA: TGTGCCAGCAGCTTGGGTATTGGACAGGGGTACAATGAGCAGTTCTTC.

This chain links TRBV7-8 with TRBJ1-3; D is unclear. Germline V gene sequence: CDR1 SGHVS, CDR2 FQNEAQ. CDR3 length equals 15 residues. V was trimmed by 4 bases and J by 5 bases, leaving 15 bases between them. The DNA of the CDR3 is TGTGCCAGCAGCTACTTAGTAGGAGACCGAAACACCATATATTTT. Translated, it gives CASSYLVGDRNTIYF.

The chain couples TRBV5-1 to TRBJ1-1; TRBD1 might be the D (5 bases). Trimming left V 1 base short and J 1 base short, with 11 bases between. CDR1 is SGHRS and CDR2 is YFSETQ in the germline V gene. The CDR3 has 15 residues. For the CDR3, the DNA is TGCGCCAGCAGCTTGAGAGGGGACGGGAACACTGAAGCTTTCTTT. This encodes CASSLRGDGNTEAFF.

The genes are TRBV5-1 and TRBJ2-5; 10 bases are shared with TRBD1. The CDR3 is 16 amino acids. V was clipped by 4 bases and J by 4 bases; unmatched bases: 10. CDR1 is SGHRS and CDR2 is YFSETQ in the germline V gene. The CDR3 protein is CASSTDPGQGRETQYF. The CDR3 DNA sequence: TGCGCCAGCAGCACCGACCCGGGACAGGGGAGAGAGACCCAGTACTTC. The full variable domain, in which reference TRBV5-1 and TRBJ2-5 provide the parts outside the CDR3, is KAGVTQTPRYLIKTRGQQVTLSCSPISGHRSVSWYQQTPGQGLQFLFEYFSETQRNKGNFPGRFSGRQFSNSRSEMNVSTLELGDSALYLCASSTDPGQGRETQYFGPGTRLLVL.

V usage is TRBV4-1 and J usage is TRBJ2-2; possibly TRBD1 or TRBD2 for D (6 bases each). V lost 0 bases to trimming and J lost 7 bases, with 24 bases between them. The CDR3 is 19 amino acids. Germline V lookup: CDR1 MGHRA, CDR2 YSYEKL. The CDR3 here is CASSQDESRGVGPGGELFF. CDR3 DNA sequence: TGCGCCAGCAGCCAAGATGAATCGAGGGGGGTAGGCCCCGGCGGGGAGCTGTTTTTT.

V and J are TRBV6-1 and TRBJ1-1; 9 bases match TRBD1. CDR1 is MNHNS and CDR2 is SASEGT in the germline V gene. With V trimmed by 1 base and J by 4 bases, 7 bases remained unmatched. The CDR3 loop spans 16 amino acids. DNA for the CDR3: TGTGCCAGCAGTGAAGTCCCGGGACAGGGTTTCACTGAAGCTTTCTTT. The encoded protein is CASSEVPGQGFTEAFF.

This clone was picked up one time. The V and J genes are TRBV6-1 and TRBJ2-7, with 7 positions matching TRBD1. CDR1 is MNHNS, CDR2 SASEGT, per germline. V lost 4 bases to trimming and J lost 2 bases; unmatched junction nucleotides: 2. The CDR3 runs 13 residues. This chain's CDR3 is CASSADRAYEQYV. CDR3 sequence (DNA): TGTGCCAGCAGTGCCGACAGGGCCTACGAGCAGTACGTC.

The chain has TRBV5-1 and TRBJ1-4; D not resolved. There are 13 residues in the CDR3. Germline V lookup: CDR1 SGHRS, CDR2 YFSETQ. The germline V and J ends were trimmed by 1 base and 7 bases, with 8 bases remaining between them. Written as DNA, the CDR3 is TGCGCCAGCAGCTTGATGGCGGTTGAAAAACTGTTTTTT. Translated, it gives CASSLMAVEKLFF.

This chain uses TRBV5-5 with TRBJ1-2; D gene uncertain. This CDR3 spans 16 amino acids. Trimming took 1 base from V and 8 from J, leaving 21 bases between them. Germline-derived CDR1 and CDR2 are SGHKS and YYEKEE (reference sequence). The CDR3 DNA reads TGTGCCAGCAGCTTGTCGCCGGGCCGCCTTGAATACGGCTACACCTTC. Amino acids: CASSLSPGRLEYGYTF.

The chain links TRBV29-1 to TRBJ2-5; the D is unclear. There are 10 residues in the CDR3. The V gene's germline CDR1 is SQVTM and CDR2 ANQGSEA. The ends were cut back, 7 bases at V and 4 bases at J, with 7 bases in the middle. This CDR3 reads CSALRETQYF. CDR3 in DNA: TGCAGCGCCCTGAGAGAGACCCAGTACTTC.

Concerning this clone itself: This specimen includes other DNA sequences encoding the same CDR3. V and J are TRBV5-1 and TRBJ1-5; 9 positions match TRBD1. The germline V gene encodes CDR1 SGHRS and CDR2 YFSETQ. This CDR3 has 15 residues. V shed 5 bases and J 3 bases; nucleotides not matched to a gene: 6. The CDR3, as DNA: TGCGCCAGCAGTTTTACAGGGGGCATCAATCAGCCCCAGCATTTT. As protein: CASSFTGGINQPQHF.

J is TRBJ2-3 and V is TRBV5-1; D uncertain. From germline, CDR1 is SGHRS and CDR2 YFSETQ. This CDR3 spans 14 amino acids. V was shortened by 4 bases and J by 4 bases, with 13 bases between the two germline ends. CDR3 region: CASSPFMGSDTQYF. The CDR3, as DNA: TGCGCCAGCAGCCCCTTCATGGGTTCAGATACGCAGTATTTT.